The 20 T cell receptor beta chains below all came from one sample that was sequenced in a study of cytomegalovirus exposure and HLA in healthy donors. PCR amplification relied on 60 Vbeta primers (plus 13 Jbeta primers). Here immunoSEQ multiplex PCR was the method, and the copy in TCRdb shows in-frame clones only, minus some. Here the sample spans around 200,000 clones, approximately 82% being singletons. The sequencing sample was made of PBMCs. These receptors all come from a woman aged 40-49 years in good health and CMV-seronegative.

The rearrangement joins TRBV19 to TRBJ2-5; D not resolved. The length of the CDR3 is 13 residues. V was shortened by 0 bases and J by 8 bases, with 10 bases between the two germline ends. Germline V lookup: CDR1 LNHDA, CDR2 SQIVND (reference sequence). CDR3 coding DNA: TGTGCCAGTAGTATAGATCGTAAGAGTACCCAGTACTTC. It encodes CASSIDRKSTQYF.

The V and J genes are TRBV28 and TRBJ2-7; 12 bases fit TRBD1. V lost 5 bases to trimming and J lost 3 bases; unmatched junction nucleotides: 11. The CDR3 sequence is 17 residues long. CDR1 is MDHEN, CDR2 SYDVKM, per germline. This CDR3 reads CASSPGTGGVYNYEQYF. DNA of the CDR3: TGTGCCAGCAGTCCCGGGACAGGGGGCGTCTATAACTACGAGCAGTACTTC.

The rearrangement links TRBV9 to TRBJ2-5; D gene uncertain. Trimming took off 3 bases at V and 0 bases at J, with 15 bases between the two ends. This CDR3 region has 16 residues. Germline V gene lookup returns CDR1 SGDLS and CDR2 YYNGEE. The CDR3 spells CASSATPTLHQETQYF. The CDR3 DNA follows: TGTGCCAGCAGCGCCACCCCCACACTACACCAAGAGACCCAGTACTTC.

This clone was detected only once. The chain couples TRBV29-1 to TRBJ2-7, with 8 nucleotides matching TRBD2. Per germline, CDR1 SQVTM and CDR2 ANQGSEA. J lost 3 bases, V lost 5 bases, and 3 bases had no gene match. CDR3 length: 12 residues. The CDR3 region has the DNA TGCAGCGTTACGGGGGGGAACTACGAGCAGTACTTC. It is translated as CSVTGGNYEQYF.

There are a few counts of this clone. The chain employs TRBV30 and TRBJ2-3, with 8 bases identical to TRBD2. The V and J ends lost 3 bases and 11 bases, in that order; junction bases with no gene match: 19. This CDR3 spans 16 amino acids. The V gene's germline CDR1 is GTSNPN and CDR2 SVGIG (reference sequence). The CDR3 DNA sequence: TGTGCCTGGAGCGCCCGCATGCGGGGGGACCGGGGGGGGCAGTATTTT. It yields the protein CAWSARMRGDRGGQYF. The full variable domain, in which reference TRBV30 and TRBJ2-3 provide the parts outside the CDR3, is SQTIHQWPATLVQPVGSPLSLECTVEGTSNPNLYWYRQAAGRGLQLLFYSVGIGQISSEVPQNLSASRPQDRQFILSSKKLLLSDSGFYLCAWSARMRGDRGGQYFGPGTRLTVL.

V gene TRBV6-5 combines with J gene TRBJ2-3; no firm D call. V dropped 4 bases and J dropped 4 bases, with 12 bases sitting between them. This CDR3 has 14 amino acids. Germline CDR1 MNHEY, CDR2 SVGAGI. The CDR3 sequence: CASSSQALPDTQYF. For the CDR3, the DNA is TGTGCCAGCAGTTCCCAAGCTCTACCAGATACGCAGTATTTT.

The chain couples TRBV5-4 to TRBJ2-7; TRBD1 is a possible D gene (8 bases). The V gene lost 9 bases and the J gene lost 3 bases, with 16 bases spanning the gap. This CDR3 contains 13 residues. Germline assignment: CDR1 SGHNT and CDR2 YYREEE (reference sequence). CDR3 in amino acids: CATQQGGYYEQYF. In nucleotides, the CDR3 is TGTGCCACACAACAGGGGGGGTACTACGAGCAGTACTTC.

With regard to this clone: This specimen includes other DNA sequences encoding the same CDR3. V is TRBV6-1 and J is TRBJ1-6; maybe TRBD1 (6 bases). Germline V gives CDR1 MNHNS, CDR2 SASEGT. The CDR3 runs to 16 residues. Trimming cost V 4 bases and J 5 bases, with 15 bases left between them. The CDR3 loop is CASSALGGGHNSPLHF. The DNA for the CDR3 is TGTGCCAGCAGTGCCCTCGGGGGGGGGCATAATTCACCCCTCCACTTT.

The V call is TRBV28, the J call TRBJ1-6, with D possibly matching TRBD1 (6 bases). This CDR3 is 13 amino acids long. Germline CDR1 is MDHEN and CDR2 is SYDVKM. The V gene lost 4 bases and the J gene lost 9 bases, with 10 bases spanning the gap. The CDR3 bases are TGTGCCAGCAGTTCACGACAGGTTTCACCCCTCCACTTT. It codes for CASSSRQVSPLHF.

The chain is built from TRBV30 and TRBJ2-5, with 8 bases identical to TRBD2. The CDR3 is made up of 13 amino acids. With 5 bases clipped from V and 5 bases from J, the junction kept 7 bases outside the gene matches. Germline CDR1 GTSNPN, CDR2 SVGIG (reference sequence). The CDR3 loop reads CAWGGGSGETQYF. CDR3 DNA sequence: TGTGCCTGGGGCGGGGGGTCGGGGGAGACCCAGTACTTC.

The chain joins TRBV7-8 to TRBJ2-3; TRBD1 might be the D (5 bases). The CDR3 sequence is 14 residues long. V was trimmed by 5 bases and J by 5 bases, leaving 14 bases between them. Germline V gene sequence: CDR1 SGHVS, CDR2 FQNEAQ. The CDR3: CASSRMGPGDTQYF. The CDR3 bases are TGTGCCAGCAGCCGAATGGGGCCTGGAGATACGCAGTATTTT.

The rearrangement joins TRBV5-1 to TRBJ1-2; possibly TRBD1 for D (5 bases). The germline V gene has CDR1 SGHRS and CDR2 YFSETQ. V lost 4 bases, J lost 4 bases, and 14 bases lay in between. There are 14 residues in the CDR3. DNA for the CDR3: TGCGCCAGCAGCACCCTGCAGGGTGGCTATGGCTACACCTTC. It yields the protein CASSTLQGGYGYTF.

V usage is TRBV7-9 and J usage is TRBJ1-1; 10 bases align to TRBD1. This CDR3 contains 13 residues. V shed 6 bases and J 10 bases; nucleotides not matched to a gene: 8. Germline-derived CDR1 and CDR2 are SEHNR and FQNEAQ (reference sequence). CDR3 DNA sequence: TGTGCCAGCAGAAGCCGACAGGGGGCGAGAGCTTTCTTT. This sequence encodes CASRSRQGARAFF.

The chain recombines TRBV10-2 with TRBJ1-5; unclear D gene. CDR3 length equals 14 residues. Per the germline V gene, CDR1 is WSHSY and CDR2 is SAAADI. Trimming shortened V by 7 bases and J by 0 bases, and 10 bases separated the two germline ends. The CDR3 sequence is CASTETRSNQPQHF. The CDR3 DNA reads as TGCGCCAGCACCGAAACACGTAGCAATCAGCCCCAGCATTTT.

The chain couples TRBV5-1 to TRBJ1-1; possible D gene TRBD1, 5 bases. V lost 0 bases and J 4 bases, leaving 13 bases between the germline ends. Germline V gene lookup returns CDR1 SGHRS and CDR2 YFSETQ. CDR3 length: 15 amino acids. CDR3 coding DNA: TGCGCCAGCAGCTTGGAGGGGTCGGTAGGCACTGAAGCTTTCTTT. Translating gives CASSLEGSVGTEAFF.

This chain uses TRBV5-6 with TRBJ2-3; 9 bases agree with TRBD1. The V and J ends lost 4 bases and 8 bases, in that order; junction bases with no gene match: 14. The CDR3 is made up of 16 amino acids. CDR1 SGHDT and CDR2 YYEEEE come from the germline V gene. CDR3 amino acids: CASSRTGQGLGGTQYF. The CDR3 DNA is TGTGCCAGCAGCCGAACAGGACAGGGGCTGGGTGGTACGCAGTATTTT.

The chain combines TRBV28 with TRBJ2-7; possible D gene TRBD1, 6 bases. V was cut by 6 bases and J by 0 bases, with 12 bases left in between. In germline, CDR1 is MDHEN, CDR2 SYDVKM. The CDR3 spans 14 residues. CDR3: CASSYTGSSYEQYF. The CDR3 DNA follows: TGTGCCAGCAGCTATACAGGGAGCTCCTACGAGCAGTACTTC.

The chain recombines TRBV6-5 with TRBJ2-7; TRBD2 matches 13 bases. The CDR3 sequence is 15 residues long. The germline CDR1 and CDR2 sequences are MNHEY and SVGAGI. V dropped 2 bases and J dropped 4; count of bases not matched to a gene: 2. CDR3 sequence reads: CASSYPLAGGYEQYF. The CDR3 region has the DNA TGTGCCAGCAGTTACCCACTAGCGGGGGGGTACGAGCAGTACTTC.

The gene calls are TRBV19 and TRBJ2-5, with a weak D call TRBD1 (5 bases). V lost 1 base and J 4 bases, leaving 16 bases between the germline ends. The CDR3 loop spans 16 amino acids. CDR1 is LNHDA and CDR2 is SQIVND in the germline V gene (reference sequence). The CDR3 loop reads CASSIVQGRGRETQYF. Here the CDR3 DNA reads TGTGCCAGTAGTATAGTCCAGGGAAGAGGTCGAGAGACCCAGTACTTC.

This chain connects TRBV25-1 to TRBJ2-5, with 13 nucleotides matching TRBD2. Germline V gene sequence: CDR1 MGHDK, CDR2 SYGVNS. V shed 4 bases, J shed 2 bases, and the junction held 4 bases outside the gene matches. The length of the CDR3 is 16 residues. CDR3 nucleotides: TGTGCCAGCAGTGGCCGACTAGCGGGGGGTCAAGAGACCCAGTACTTC. It encodes CASSGRLAGGQETQYF.